Presented here are 16 T cell receptor beta chains from one specimen sequenced in a study of cytomegalovirus exposure and HLA in healthy donors. PCR used 60 Vbeta primers and 13 Jbeta primers. Profiling relied on immunoSEQ multiplex PCR, and the TCRdb table lists in-frame clones only, not all of them. This table has about 160,000 clones, about 85% appearing once. Sequenced input: PBMCs. Receptor source: a man aged 18 to 30 in good health and CMV-seropositive.

The chain couples TRBV6-1 to TRBJ2-6; D is undetermined. V lost 5 bases, J lost 6 bases, and 8 bases lay in between. Germline V gene data show CDR1 as MNHNS and CDR2 as SASEGT. The CDR3 length is 13 residues. The CDR3 coding sequence is TGTGCCAGCAGTACCCGAGAGGCCAACGTCCTGACTTTC. This codes for CASSTREANVLTF.

The rearrangement uses TRBV7-9 and TRBJ1-1; the D gene is possibly TRBD1 (5 bases). Trimming took off 2 bases at V and 8 bases at J, with 15 bases between the two ends. The germline gives CDR1 SEHNR, CDR2 FQNEAQ (reference sequence). The CDR3 loop spans 14 amino acids. CDR3 in DNA: TGTGCCAGCAGCTTACTTAGGCAGGGAGGAGAAGCTTTCTTT. Translation: CASSLLRQGGEAFF.

For the CDR3, the DNA is TGTGCCAGCAAGTTACAGGGGGCAGGCACCGGGGAGCTGTTTTTT. Amino acid sequence: CASKLQGAGTGELFF. The rearrangement links TRBV6-4 to TRBJ2-2; 9 positions match TRBD1. The CDR3 is made up of 15 amino acids. CDR1 is MRHNA and CDR2 is SNTAGT in the germline V gene. J lost 4 bases, V lost 7 bases, and 7 bases had no gene match.

The chain uses TRBV19 and TRBJ1-5; D is unclear. The CDR3 has 14 residues. CDR1 LNHDA and CDR2 SQIVND come from the germline V gene (reference sequence). The ends were cut back, 5 bases at V and 4 bases at J, with 12 bases in the middle. The CDR3 DNA reads as TGTGCCAGTAGTTTCGCCAGCGGTAATCAGCCCCAGCATTTT. Protein sequence: CASSFASGNQPQHF.

The chain combines TRBV7-6 with TRBJ2-7; 8 bases align to TRBD1. The CDR3 extends over 15 amino acids. In germline, CDR1 is SGHVS, CDR2 FNYEAQ. The V gene end was trimmed by 0 bases and the J gene end by 2 bases; junction bases not matched to a gene: 3. CDR3 protein: CASSLARTGPYEQYF. The CDR3 coding sequence is TGTGCCAGCAGCTTAGCGCGGACAGGGCCCTACGAGCAGTACTTC.

This clone showed up just once. The chain couples TRBV6-1 to TRBJ1-1; 9 nucleotides line up with TRBD1. The CDR3 extends over 17 amino acids. The trim removed 1 base at V and 4 bases at J, leaving 10 bases unmatched. CDR1 is MNHNS and CDR2 is SASEGT in the germline V gene. The CDR3 DNA reads TGTGCCAGCAGTGAAGGGGGACAGGGTGAAAGAACCACTGAAGCTTTCTTT. Its protein is CASSEGGQGERTTEAFF.

V gene TRBV28 combines with J gene TRBJ1-4, with a tentative D call TRBD1 (6 bases). Germline values: CDR1 MDHEN, CDR2 SYDVKM. CDR3 length: 16 amino acids. The V and J ends lost 3 bases and 5 bases respectively, with 16 bases between them. CDR3 bases: TGTGCCAGCAGTTTGAGTAGGGGGACCAGCAATGAAAAACTGTTTTTT. Encoded protein: CASSLSRGTSNEKLFF. Supplemented by reference TRBV28 and TRBJ1-4, the full variable domain reads DVKVTQSSRYLVKRTGEKVFLECVQDMDHENMFWYRQDPGLGLRLIYFSYDVKMKEKGDIPEGYSVSREKKERFSLILESASTNQTSMYLCASSLSRGTSNEKLFFGSGTQLSVL.

The chain joins TRBV28 to TRBJ1-5, with D possibly TRBD1 on 6 matching bases. Trimming took 4 bases from V and 3 from J, leaving 10 bases between them. CDR1 is MDHEN and CDR2 is SYDVKM in the germline V gene. CDR3 length: 14 amino acids. The CDR3 DNA follows: TGTGCCAGCAGTTCCGGGACAATCAATCAGCCCCAGCATTTT. Its protein product is CASSSGTINQPQHF.

Regarding this clone: An end of the junction does not agree with germline; a read error may underlie this. The V call is TRBV5-6, the J call TRBJ2-4, with 7 bases fitting TRBD2. CDR3 length: 15 residues. Germline CDR1 SGHDT, CDR2 YYEEEE. The CDR3 region is CASSLSGIAKNSQYF. CDR3 coding DNA: TGTGCCAGCAGCTTGAGCGGGATAGCCAAAAACAGTCAGTACTTC.

The CDR3 loop is CASSLAGTEDSQYF. The DNA for the CDR3 is TGTGCCAGCAGCCTGGCCGGGACAGAGGACAGTCAGTACTTC. The chain combines TRBV5-4 with TRBJ2-4, with 7 bases aligning to TRBD1. CDR1 SGHNT and CDR2 YYREEE come from the germline V gene (reference sequence). The CDR3 has 14 amino acids. With 4 bases clipped from V and 12 bases from J, the junction kept 13 bases outside the gene matches.

V gene TRBV5-1 combines with J gene TRBJ2-1; 10 bases map to TRBD1. This CDR3 is built from 15 residues. The V segment lost 2 bases and the J segment 7 bases; nucleotides outside the gene matches: 6. The germline CDR1 and CDR2 sequences are SGHRS and YFSETQ. For the CDR3, the DNA is TGCGCCAGCAGCTTTAGGACAGGGGGTTTTAATGAGCAGTTCTTC. Protein: CASSFRTGGFNEQFF. Combining the CDR3 with reference TRBV5-1 and TRBJ2-1 gives the whole variable domain KAGVTQTPRYLIKTRGQQVTLSCSPISGHRSVSWYQQTPGQGLQFLFEYFSETQRNKGNFPGRFSGRQFSNSRSEMNVSTLELGDSALYLCASSFRTGGFNEQFFGPGTRLTVL.

A single count supports this clone. One end of the junction does not line up with germline, which may come from a read error. V usage is TRBV5-4 and J usage is TRBJ2-6; D call uncertain. The CDR3 runs to 13 residues. CDR1 is SGHNT and CDR2 is YYREEE in the germline V gene (reference sequence). The CDR3 spells CASSPREANGLTF. DNA for the CDR3: TGTGCCAGCAGCCCCCGAGAGGCCAACGGCCTGACTTTC.

The chain couples TRBV4-3 to TRBJ1-4; a possible D gene is TRBD1 (5 bases). The CDR3 sequence is 16 residues long. Trimming removed 0 bases at V and 4 bases at J, with 12 bases between. Germline assignment: CDR1 LGHNA and CDR2 YSLEER. The CDR3 spells CASSQDRGWGNEKLFF. The CDR3 DNA reads as TGCGCCAGCAGCCAAGATAGGGGCTGGGGTAATGAAAAACTGTTTTTT.

The chain joins TRBV7-9 to TRBJ1-2; D gene ambiguous. CDR1 and CDR2 (germline): SEHNR, FQNEAQ (reference sequence). V was trimmed by 2 bases and J by 7 bases, leaving 8 bases between them. This CDR3 is 12 amino acids long. The CDR3 coding sequence is TGTGCCAGCAGCTTACCCGGGTCTGGCTACACCTTC. Translation gives CASSLPGSGYTF.

This clone was seen a handful of times. Other nucleotide sequences in the sample specify the same CDR3. The chain employs TRBV6-5 and TRBJ1-1; the match to TRBD1 covers 7 bases. Germline CDR1 reads MNHEY; CDR2 reads SVGAGI. The V segment lost 2 bases and the J segment 1 base; nucleotides outside the gene matches: 1. CDR3 length equals 14 residues. This CDR3 reads CASSYRTGNTEAFF. The CDR3 region has the DNA TGTGCCAGCAGTTACCGGACAGGGAACACTGAAGCTTTCTTT.

V usage is TRBV19 and J usage is TRBJ1-4; a weak D match, TRBD1 (5 bases). The CDR3 is made up of 13 amino acids. Trimming removed 4 bases from V and 10 bases from J, with 13 bases in between. Germline CDR1 reads LNHDA; CDR2 reads SQIVND (reference sequence). This CDR3 is CASSTAGRGKLFF. The CDR3 DNA is TGTGCCAGTAGTACAGCGGGACGGGGAAAACTGTTTTTT. The full variable domain, with the rest looked up from reference TRBV19 and TRBJ1-4, is DGGITQSPKYLFRKEGQNVTLSCEQNLNHDAMYWYRQDPGQGLRLIYYSQIVNDFQKGDIAEGYSVSREKKESFPLTVTSAQKNPTAFYLCASSTAGRGKLFFGSGTQLSVL.